This TCR beta chain was profiled in a study of lymphopenia after photon versus proton radiotherapy. TCRdb's table, derived via immunoSEQ multiplex PCR, lists solely in-frame clones and lacks some. Of 25,000 to 30,000 clones listed, roughly 80% were seen once; the top ten hold 3.7%. The germline CDR1 and CDR2 sequences are GTSNPN and SVGIG (reference sequence). Trimming cost V 0 bases and J 0 bases; bases outside gene matches: 5. CDR3 length: 17 residues. Study-wide points: Larger post-nadir TCR diversity loss correlated inversely with survival in deceased patients. Relative stability marked proton patients; photon patients lost diversity and naive cells. Post-nadir diversity loss with photons came from oligoclonal expansion, particularly CD8+ Temra cells.

On this clone: Its matching antigen is unknown.

Specimen: peripheral blood, collected from a patient treated with photon-based radiotherapy. This chain connects TRBV30 to TRBJ2-6; 7 bases agree with TRBD2. This clonotype was obtained from a woman in her forties or fifties with pancreatic cancer. This CDR3 is CAWSVHGRNSGANVLTF. The CDR3 DNA reads TGTGCCTGGAGTGTACACGGGAGGAACTCTGGGGCCAACGTCCTGACTTTC.